These 30 T cell receptor beta chains came from one sample sequenced in a study of blood T cell repertoires in COVID-19 (dated by TCRdb to 2019 to 2021). Receptors were amplified or captured by the immunoSEQ multiplex PCR assay. TCRdb obtained this table from immuneACCESS and retained in-frame rearrangements with V and J assigned. These tables miss some clones; where compared with another copy, unresolved V genes account for less than half of the shortfall, and the remainder is unexplained. Present in this sample are about 170,000 clones, about 86% of which were seen just once. The ten largest clones represent roughly 3.9% of the sample. Sequenced sample: peripheral blood. The receptors stem from a man between 18 and 29 years old with active or convalescent COVID-19.

The chain joins TRBV3-1 (or the pseudogene TRBV3-2) to TRBJ1-1; a possible D gene is TRBD1 (6 bases). The CDR3 consists of 14 residues. CDR1 LGHDT and CDR2 YNNKEL come from the germline V gene (reference sequence). V was clipped by 1 base and J by 4 bases, with 10 bases between them. This chain's CDR3 is CASSQVGARTEAFF. Written as DNA, the CDR3 is TGTGCCAGCAGCCAAGTGGGGGCCCGCACTGAAGCTTTCTTT.

The V and J genes are TRBV19 and TRBJ1-5; perhaps TRBD1 as D (5 bases). This CDR3 region has 14 residues. The germline gives CDR1 LNHDA, CDR2 SQIVND (reference sequence). V lost 1 base and J 3 bases, leaving 7 bases between the germline ends. This CDR3 is CASSIVDTNQPQHF. As DNA, the CDR3 is TGTGCCAGTAGTATAGTGGACACCAATCAGCCCCAGCATTTT.

The rearrangement joins TRBV5-1 to TRBJ2-7; possible D gene TRBD1, 6 bases. The CDR3 totals 15 residues. Germline CDR1 and CDR2: SGHRS and YFSETQ. Trimming pared 0 bases from V and 5 bases from J, leaving 15 bases between. The CDR3 nucleotides read TGCGCCAGCAGCTTGGGTCAGGGGCTGGACAACGAGCAGTACTTC. The encoded protein is CASSLGQGLDNEQYF.

The chain joins TRBV29-1 to TRBJ1-1; D is unclear. The CDR3 covers 14 residues. CDR1 is SQVTM, CDR2 ANQGSEA, per germline. V gave up 4 bases and J gave up 1 base, with 13 bases separating them. The CDR3 DNA reads TGCAGCGTTGTCGGTTCGGCGGCGAACACTGAAGCTTTCTTT. It yields the protein CSVVGSAANTEAFF.

V and J are TRBV13 and TRBJ2-1; 13 nucleotides match TRBD2. Germline lookup yields CDR1 PRHDT and CDR2 FYEKMQ (reference sequence). The CDR3 spans 16 residues. With V trimmed by 5 bases and J by 8 bases, 9 bases remained unmatched. This chain's CDR3 is CASSQTGLAGEHEQFF. The CDR3 DNA follows: TGTGCCAGCAGCCAAACAGGACTAGCGGGAGAGCATGAGCAGTTCTTC.

The CDR3 region has the DNA TGTGCCAGCTCCCCGGAGGTAAACACCGGGGAGCTGTTTTTT. Protein sequence: CASSPEVNTGELFF. The chain recombines TRBV7-3 with TRBJ2-2, with D maybe TRBD2 (5 bases). The CDR3 sequence is 14 residues long. Germline V CDR1 and CDR2: SGHTA, FQGTGA. The V end lost 8 bases, the J end lost 2 bases, and 12 bases lay between the germline ends.

The chain has TRBV29-1 and TRBJ1-1; TRBD1 might be the D (5 bases). Germline values: CDR1 SQVTM, CDR2 ANQGSEA. The length of the CDR3 is 12 residues. V was shortened by 3 bases and J by 3 bases, with 8 bases between the two germline ends. CDR3 loop: CSVDRQYTEAFF. Here the CDR3 DNA reads TGCAGCGTTGACCGACAGTACACTGAAGCTTTCTTT.

The rearrangement links TRBV19 to TRBJ1-3; no definite D call. The CDR3 is made up of 15 amino acids. Trimming left V 1 base short and J 0 bases short, with 7 bases between. Germline lookup yields CDR1 LNHDA and CDR2 SQIVND (reference sequence). The CDR3 nucleotides are TGTGCCAGTAGTATAGCGGGATTCTCTGGAAACACCATATATTTT. It translates to CASSIAGFSGNTIYF.

The chain is built from TRBV4-1 and TRBJ1-4; 9 bases match TRBD1. CDR3 length: 16 residues. J was trimmed by 8 bases and V by 4 bases; bases with no gene match: 11. The germline gives CDR1 MGHRA, CDR2 YSYEKL. CDR3 DNA: TGCGCCAGCAGCCCAAGGACAGGGGCCCCTGGGGAAAAACTGTTTTTT. The encoded protein is CASSPRTGAPGEKLFF.

This chain connects TRBV4-2 to TRBJ2-1; 7 nucleotides match TRBD2. This CDR3 contains 15 residues. From germline, CDR1 is LGHNA and CDR2 YNFKEQ. The V segment lost 1 base and the J segment 7 bases; nucleotides outside the gene matches: 7. This CDR3 reads CASSQGFGLENEQFF. The DNA for the CDR3 is TGTGCCAGCAGCCAAGGGTTCGGACTAGAGAATGAGCAGTTCTTC.

The V gene is TRBV5-6, the J gene TRBJ2-1, with a tentative D call TRBD1 (7 bases). V lost 4 bases, J lost 2 bases, and 25 bases lay in between. CDR3 length: 19 residues. The germline gives CDR1 SGHDT, CDR2 YYEEEE. This CDR3 reads CASSPAGGWDGRAYNEQFF. As DNA, the CDR3 is TGTGCCAGCAGCCCGGCAGGGGGGTGGGATGGGCGCGCCTACAATGAGCAGTTCTTC.

Written as DNA, the CDR3 is TGTGCCAGCAGCTCCGTGACAGAGTATGGCTACACCTTC. It yields the protein CASSSVTEYGYTF. This rearrangement joins TRBV7-9 to TRBJ1-2; possibly TRBD1 for D (5 bases). V was cut by 4 bases and J by 5 bases, with 11 bases left in between. Germline V gives CDR1 SEHNR, CDR2 FQNEAQ (reference sequence). The CDR3 totals 13 residues.

The V gene is TRBV19, the J gene TRBJ1-1; tentatively, D is TRBD1 (5 bases). This CDR3 is built from 16 residues. Germline V gene data show CDR1 as LNHDA and CDR2 as SQIVND (reference sequence). V lost 3 bases and J 4 bases, leaving 18 bases between the germline ends. The CDR3 DNA reads TGTGCCAGTAGTATCCCACTTAACGGGGGGACCACTGAAGCTTTCTTT. This codes for CASSIPLNGGTTEAFF. Supplemented by reference TRBV19 and TRBJ1-1, the full variable domain reads DGGITQSPKYLFRKEGQNVTLSCEQNLNHDAMYWYRQDPGQGLRLIYYSQIVNDFQKGDIAEGYSVSREKKESFPLTVTSAQKNPTAFYLCASSIPLNGGTTEAFFGQGTRLTVV.

V is TRBV24-1 and J is TRBJ1-2, with 7 bases fitting TRBD1. CDR3 length equals 16 residues. The germline gives CDR1 KGHDR, CDR2 SFDVKD. With 3 bases clipped from V and 5 bases from J, the junction kept 11 bases outside the gene matches. CDR3 nucleotides: TGTGCCACCAGTGATGCTCCCGGGACAGCGCCTTATGGCTACACCTTC. This codes for CATSDAPGTAPYGYTF.

The chain joins TRBV5-1 to TRBJ2-7; 7 bases align to TRBD2. Germline V gene data show CDR1 as SGHRS and CDR2 as YFSETQ. Trimming removed 0 bases from V and 2 bases from J; junction bases left unmatched: 2. The CDR3 length is 14 residues. The CDR3 DNA sequence: TGCGCCAGCAGCTTGGGGGGAGGGACCTACGAGCAGTACTTC. It codes for CASSLGGGTYEQYF.

A single count supports this clone. The chain carries TRBV2 and TRBJ1-2; 7 nucleotides match TRBD1. The CDR3 contains 15 residues. The V gene's germline CDR1 is SNHLY and CDR2 FYNNEI. J lost 8 bases, V lost 3 bases, and 12 bases had no gene match. The CDR3 DNA sequence: TGTGCCAGCAGTGAGTCGATTGGCAGGGGGGAAGGCTACACCTTC. As protein: CASSESIGRGEGYTF.

The rearrangement joins TRBV9 to TRBJ2-5; D unresolved. Germline V gives CDR1 SGDLS, CDR2 YYNGEE. Trimming left V 4 bases short and J 4 bases short, with 8 bases between. This CDR3 contains 12 residues. CDR3 region: CASSPRGETQYF. CDR3 in DNA: TGTGCCAGCAGCCCGAGAGGAGAGACCCAGTACTTC.

This chain connects TRBV11-1 to TRBJ1-1; maybe TRBD1 (6 bases). Trimming pared 4 bases from V and 1 base from J, leaving 13 bases between. CDR3 length: 15 residues. Per the germline V gene, CDR1 is SGHAT and CDR2 is FQDESV (reference sequence). As DNA, the CDR3 is TGTGCCAGCAGCTACGCGACAGGCCAGAACACTGAAGCTTTCTTT. Its protein product is CASSYATGQNTEAFF.

The chain is built from TRBV11-3 and TRBJ2-7, with D perhaps matching TRBD2 (5 bases). Trimming pared 5 bases from V and 0 bases from J, leaving 17 bases between. The CDR3 contains 16 residues. Germline CDR1 is SGHNT and CDR2 is YENEEA. CDR3 sequence: CASSRRGSLSSYEQYF. CDR3 nucleotides: TGTGCCAGCAGCCGTCGGGGTAGTCTATCCTCCTACGAGCAGTACTTC.

This chain connects TRBV11-3 to TRBJ2-1; 12 nucleotides line up with TRBD2. Germline lookup yields CDR1 SGHNT and CDR2 YENEEA. The V segment lost 4 bases and the J segment 1 base; nucleotides outside the gene matches: 14. This CDR3 has 20 residues. The CDR3 loop is CASSSSLAGGPSTSYNEQFF. In DNA, the CDR3 is TGTGCCAGCAGCTCATCTCTAGCGGGAGGGCCAAGTACTTCCTACAATGAGCAGTTCTTC.

The chain combines TRBV14 with TRBJ1-1; D ambiguous. The V gene's germline CDR1 is SGHDN and CDR2 FVKESK. This CDR3 contains 16 residues. Trimming removed 0 bases from V and 4 bases from J, with 15 bases in between. The CDR3: CASSQERVRVGTEAFF. CDR3 coding DNA: TGTGCCAGCAGCCAAGAAAGAGTGAGGGTGGGCACTGAAGCTTTCTTT.

This clone was recorded a few times. The chain combines TRBV11-3 with TRBJ2-5; TRBD2 matches at 9 bases. V dropped 8 bases and J dropped 4; count of bases not matched to a gene: 2. This CDR3 has 12 residues. Per the germline V gene, CDR1 is SGHNT and CDR2 is YENEEA. CDR3 DNA sequence: TGTGCCAGCTCTAGCGGGACAGAGACCCAGTACTTC. It translates to CASSSGTETQYF.

V is TRBV5-1 and J is TRBJ1-6; tentatively, D is TRBD1 (5 bases). Trimming shortened V by 1 base and J by 8 bases, and 13 bases separated the two germline ends. Per the germline V gene, CDR1 is SGHRS and CDR2 is YFSETQ. This CDR3 is 15 amino acids long. The CDR3 DNA reads as TGCGCCAGCAGCTTGCAGGGCGGTGTCTATTCACCCCTCCACTTT. It is translated as CASSLQGGVYSPLHF.

The J gene is TRBJ2-7, the V gene TRBV27, with D unclear. The CDR3 runs 15 residues. V was pared by 0 bases and J by 3 bases, with 12 bases between. Germline V gives CDR1 MNHEY, CDR2 SMNVEV (reference sequence). The CDR3 nucleotides are TGTGCCAGCAGTTTATCTTCTGACTTGTTCTACGAGCAGTACTTC. It codes for CASSLSSDLFYEQYF.

CDR3 nucleotide sequence: TGTGCCAGCACACCAGGGGAGGGTCAGCCCCAGCATTTT. This codes for CASTPGEGQPQHF. The rearrangement links TRBV12-3 or TRBV12-4 to TRBJ1-5, with D possibly TRBD1 on 6 matching bases. Deletions cut 7 bases from V and 6 bases from J, with 13 bases between. The CDR3 length is 13 residues.

In its sample, this clone was seen once. V is TRBV7-8 and J is TRBJ2-2; D remains ambiguous. Germline CDR1 and CDR2: SGHVS and FQNEAQ. V shed 0 bases and J shed 3 bases, with 5 bases lying between them. The CDR3 loop spans 14 amino acids. This CDR3 is CASSLALYTGELFF. In DNA form, the CDR3 reads TGTGCCAGCAGCTTAGCACTGTACACCGGGGAGCTGTTTTTT.

The chain joins TRBV5-8 to TRBJ2-6; tentatively, D is TRBD1 (5 bases). The CDR3 spans 20 residues. The germline CDR1 and CDR2 sequences are SGHTS and YDEGEE. The V and J ends lost 1 base and 0 bases respectively, with 20 bases between them. The CDR3 spells CASSLRWKGRTSSGANVLTF. The CDR3 DNA reads TGTGCCAGCAGCTTGCGATGGAAGGGGCGCACAAGCTCTGGGGCCAACGTCCTGACTTTC.

The chain recombines TRBV5-4 with TRBJ2-5; tentatively, D is TRBD1 (6 bases). The germline V gene encodes CDR1 SGHNT and CDR2 YYREEE (reference sequence). The length of the CDR3 is 14 residues. V was trimmed by 4 bases and J by 3 bases, leaving 13 bases between them. The CDR3 bases are TGTGCCAGCAGCAGAACAGGGTCGGAAGAGACCCAGTACTTC. Its protein is CASSRTGSEETQYF.

The V gene is TRBV10-1, the J gene TRBJ1-1; weak D call: TRBD1 (6 bases). The V gene lost 6 bases and the J gene lost 5 bases, with 10 bases spanning the gap. This CDR3 is 12 amino acids long. CDR1 WNHNN and CDR2 SYGVQD come from the germline V gene (reference sequence). The CDR3 region is CASSGQRTEAFF. CDR3 sequence (DNA): TGCGCCAGCAGCGGACAGAGGACTGAAGCTTTCTTT.

The CDR3 coding sequence is TGCGCCAGCAGCCCCGACCCAGGGGGATCTAATGAGCAGTTCTTC. Its translation: CASSPDPGGSNEQFF. The chain employs TRBV5-1 and TRBJ2-1; TRBD1 aligns across 7 bases. This CDR3 has 15 residues. Germline-derived CDR1 and CDR2 are SGHRS and YFSETQ. V was pared by 4 bases and J by 7 bases, with 11 bases of the junction left unmatched.